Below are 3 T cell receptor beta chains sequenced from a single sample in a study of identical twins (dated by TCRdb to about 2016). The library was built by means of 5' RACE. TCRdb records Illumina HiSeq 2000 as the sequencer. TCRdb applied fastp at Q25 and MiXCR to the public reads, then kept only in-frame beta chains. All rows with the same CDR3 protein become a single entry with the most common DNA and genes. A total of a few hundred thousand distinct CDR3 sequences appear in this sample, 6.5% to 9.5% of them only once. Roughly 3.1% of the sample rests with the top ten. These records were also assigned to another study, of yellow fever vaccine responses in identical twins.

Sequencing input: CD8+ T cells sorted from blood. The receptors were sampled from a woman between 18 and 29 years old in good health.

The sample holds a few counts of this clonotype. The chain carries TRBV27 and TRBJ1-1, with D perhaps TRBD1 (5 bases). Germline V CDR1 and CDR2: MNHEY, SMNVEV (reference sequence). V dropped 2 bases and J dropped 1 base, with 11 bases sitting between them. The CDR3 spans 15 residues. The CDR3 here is CASSLGGGRNTEAFF. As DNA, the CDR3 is TGTGCCAGCAGTTTAGGCGGGGGTCGGAACACTGAAGCTTTCTTT.

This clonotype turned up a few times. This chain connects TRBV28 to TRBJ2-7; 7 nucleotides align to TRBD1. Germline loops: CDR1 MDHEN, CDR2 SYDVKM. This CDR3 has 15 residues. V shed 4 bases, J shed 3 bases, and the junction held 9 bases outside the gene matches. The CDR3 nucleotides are TGTGCCAGCAGTTCGAGACAGGGTCCCCTCTACGAGCAGTACTTC. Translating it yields CASSSRQGPLYEQYF. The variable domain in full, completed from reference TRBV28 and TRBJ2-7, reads DVKVTQSSRYLVKRTGEKVFLECVQDMDHENMFWYRQDPGLGLRLIYFSYDVKMKEKGDIPEGYSVSREKKERFSLILESASTNQTSMYLCASSSRQGPLYEQYFGPGTRLTVT.

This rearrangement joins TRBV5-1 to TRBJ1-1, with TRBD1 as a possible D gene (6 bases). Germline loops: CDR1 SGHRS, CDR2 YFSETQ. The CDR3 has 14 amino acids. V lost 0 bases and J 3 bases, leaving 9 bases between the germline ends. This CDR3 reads CASSLVEGDTEAFF. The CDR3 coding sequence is TGCGCCAGCAGCTTGGTGGAGGGGGACACTGAAGCTTTCTTT.